This T cell receptor beta chain was profiled in a study of control samples from healthy donors and cancer patients. Clones were sequenced by immunoSEQ multiplex PCR, and TCRdb holds only the in-frame ones, with some missing. Here the sample spans tens of thousands of clones, around 90% being singletons. Germline loops: CDR1 LNHDA, CDR2 SQIVND (reference sequence). CDR3 length: 14 amino acids. V was cut by 0 bases and J by 0 bases, with 3 bases left in between. The sample taken for sequencing was blood. The TCR sequence derives from a woman aged 55 to 70 in good health. V and J are TRBV19 and TRBJ1-5; D not resolved. The CDR3 DNA is TGTGCCAGTAGTATAGAACATAGCAATCAGCCCCAGCATTTT. It translates to CASSIEHSNQPQHF.